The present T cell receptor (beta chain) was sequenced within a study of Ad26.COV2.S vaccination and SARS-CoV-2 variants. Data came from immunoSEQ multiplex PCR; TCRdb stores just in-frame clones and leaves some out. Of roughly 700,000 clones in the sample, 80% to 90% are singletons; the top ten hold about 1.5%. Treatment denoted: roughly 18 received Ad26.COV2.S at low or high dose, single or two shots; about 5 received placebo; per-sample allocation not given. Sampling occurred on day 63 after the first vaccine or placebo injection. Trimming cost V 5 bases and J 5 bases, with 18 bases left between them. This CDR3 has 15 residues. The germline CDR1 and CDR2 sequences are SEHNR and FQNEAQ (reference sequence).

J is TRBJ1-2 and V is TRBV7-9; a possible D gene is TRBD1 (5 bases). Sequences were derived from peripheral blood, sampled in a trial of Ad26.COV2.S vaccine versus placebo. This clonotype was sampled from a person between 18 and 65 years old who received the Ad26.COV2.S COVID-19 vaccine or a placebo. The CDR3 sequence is CASSPLQAGGYGYTF. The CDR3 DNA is TGTGCCAGCAGCCCACTCCAGGCGGGGGGGTATGGCTACACCTTC.